Listed here are 25 T cell receptor beta chains from one sample, sequenced in a study of OX40 agonist ivuxolimab in advanced cancers. Using immunoSEQ multiplex PCR, the repertoire was profiled, and TCRdb retains in-frame clones only, with some absent. Of some 74,000 clones in the sample, approximately 87% were seen once. The material sequenced was CD4+ or CD8+ T cells sorted from blood, taken in a trial of the OX40 agonist ivuxolimab. These TCRs come from an adult with an advanced solid tumor such as melanoma, head and neck, liver or kidney cancer.

The genes are TRBV27 and TRBJ2-7; possible D gene TRBD1, 6 bases. The CDR3 contains 18 residues. Germline assignment: CDR1 MNHEY and CDR2 SMNVEV (reference sequence). V was cut by 0 bases and J by 1 base, with 19 bases left in between. The CDR3 DNA reads as TGTGCCAGCAGTTTATCGCCGGCACAGGGTGTACCATCCTACGAGCAGTACTTC. This encodes CASSLSPAQGVPSYEQYF.

J is TRBJ2-5 and V is TRBV5-1; D remains unclear. V lost 0 bases, J lost 5 bases, and 11 bases lay in between. The CDR3 is made up of 14 amino acids. Germline V CDR1 and CDR2: SGHRS, YFSETQ. Here the CDR3 reads CASSLDWGMETQYF. CDR3 coding DNA: TGCGCCAGCAGCTTGGACTGGGGAATGGAGACCCAGTACTTC.

Points on this clone: Other DNA sequences from this sample encode an identical CDR3 as well. The chain couples TRBV5-1 to TRBJ2-1; weak D call: TRBD1 (6 bases). V was clipped by 2 bases and J by 0 bases, with 9 bases between them. The CDR3 consists of 15 residues. CDR1 is SGHRS, CDR2 YFSETQ, per germline. CDR3: CASSLTGSSYNEQFF. DNA of the CDR3: TGCGCCAGCAGCTTAACAGGGAGCTCCTACAATGAGCAGTTCTTC.

The chain employs TRBV4-1 and TRBJ1-1, with TRBD1 matching over 8 bases. Germline assignment: CDR1 MGHRA and CDR2 YSYEKL. CDR3 length: 14 residues. After removal of 0 bases from V and 6 bases from J, the junction contained 3 bases not matched to a gene. CDR3 sequence reads: CASSQEDRGAEAFF. The CDR3 DNA reads as TGCGCCAGCAGCCAAGAAGACAGGGGCGCTGAAGCTTTCTTT.

This chain joins TRBV5-8 and TRBJ2-4; a weak D match, TRBD1 (6 bases). The CDR3 length is 14 residues. Germline-derived CDR1 and CDR2 are SGHTS and YDEGEE. Trimming shortened V by 6 bases and J by 1 base, and 11 bases separated the two germline ends. The CDR3 bases are TGTGCCAGCACCCAGAGGGGGGCCAAAAACATTCAGTACTTC. Protein: CASTQRGAKNIQYF.

Concerning this clone: Additional DNA sequences in this sample encode the identical CDR3. The V and J genes are TRBV27 and TRBJ2-6; D is ambiguous. The CDR3 totals 13 residues. V shed 2 bases and J shed 2 bases, with 1 base lying between them. CDR1 and CDR2 from the germline V gene are MNHEY and SMNVEV (reference sequence). Written as DNA, the CDR3 is TGTGCCAGCAGTTTAGCTGGGGCCAACGTCCTGACTTTC. Its protein product is CASSLAGANVLTF.

The chain recombines TRBV2 with TRBJ2-7; unclear D gene. Germline CDR1 is SNHLY and CDR2 is FYNNEI. The CDR3 length is 12 residues. V was trimmed by 6 bases and J by 0 bases, leaving 6 bases between them. CDR3 DNA: TGTGCCAGCAGCCCTACCTCCTACGAGCAGTACTTC. Protein product: CASSPTSYEQYF.

The chain combines TRBV18 with TRBJ2-6; maybe TRBD2 (5 bases). Trimming removed 3 bases from V and 1 base from J, with 16 bases in between. Germline CDR1 KGHSH, CDR2 LQKENI. This CDR3 has 18 residues. In DNA form, the CDR3 reads TGTGCCAGCTCACCTAAAGGACTTCACGAGTCTGGGGCCAACGTCCTGACTTTC. This gives the protein CASSPKGLHESGANVLTF.

The gene calls are TRBV6-5 and TRBJ2-3; D gene unclear. This CDR3 comprises 12 residues. V lost 11 bases and J 0 bases, leaving 9 bases between the germline ends. CDR1 is MNHEY, CDR2 SVGAGI, per germline. Here the CDR3 reads CAAKSSTDTQYF. The CDR3 coding sequence is TGTGCCGCGAAATCTAGCACAGATACGCAGTATTTT.

The V call is TRBV30, the J call TRBJ1-2, with TRBD1 identical over 8 bases. This CDR3 has 13 residues. The germline CDR1 and CDR2 sequences are GTSNPN and SVGIG (reference sequence). V gave up 3 bases and J gave up 12 bases; unmatched junction bases: 12. CDR3 protein: CAWRLGTGKGHTF. For the CDR3, the DNA is TGTGCCTGGAGGTTGGGGACAGGAAAAGGCCACACCTTC. Complete variable domain (other parts from reference TRBV30 and TRBJ1-2): SQTIHQWPATLVQPVGSPLSLECTVEGTSNPNLYWYRQAAGRGLQLLFYSVGIGQISSEVPQNLSASRPQDRQFILSSKKLLLSDSGFYLCAWRLGTGKGHTFGSGTRLTVV.

The chain links TRBV15 to TRBJ1-2, with D maybe TRBD1 (6 bases). The CDR3 spans 12 residues. The V gene's germline CDR1 is LNHNV and CDR2 YYDKDF (reference sequence). V gave up 1 base and J gave up 7 bases, with 7 bases separating them. The CDR3 protein is CATSRVDSGYTF. Here the CDR3 DNA reads TGTGCCACCAGCAGAGTGGACAGTGGCTACACCTTC.

The V gene is TRBV5-1, the J gene TRBJ2-7, with a possible D match to TRBD2 (6 bases). The V gene's germline CDR1 is SGHRS and CDR2 YFSETQ. The CDR3 is 16 amino acids. Trimming took 2 bases from V and 4 from J, leaving 19 bases between them. CDR3 in amino acids: CASSLESRRGVYEQYF. The CDR3 DNA reads as TGCGCCAGCAGCTTAGAATCAAGGCGGGGAGTATACGAGCAGTACTTC.

The rearrangement joins TRBV10-3 to TRBJ2-3, with 11 bases identical to TRBD2. The CDR3 is 15 residues long. Germline CDR1 and CDR2: ENHRY and SYGVKD. V gave up 6 bases and J gave up 2 bases; unmatched junction bases: 4. Written as DNA, the CDR3 is TGTGCCATCAGCCTGACTAGCGGGAACACAGATACGCAGTATTTT. Its protein is CAISLTSGNTDTQYF.

V gene TRBV9 combines with J gene TRBJ2-2; 7 nucleotides agree with TRBD2. Germline CDR1 reads SGDLS; CDR2 reads YYNGEE. The CDR3 sequence is 16 residues long. With 0 bases clipped from V and 4 bases from J, the junction kept 6 bases outside the gene matches. CDR3 nucleotide sequence: TGTGCCAGCAGCGTAGGATTAGGGGAGGGCACCGGGGAGCTGTTTTTT. Translation: CASSVGLGEGTGELFF.

The chain couples TRBV11-2 to TRBJ2-3, with TRBD1 identical over 8 bases. V shed 3 bases and J 3 bases; nucleotides not matched to a gene: 5. From germline, CDR1 is SGHAT and CDR2 FQNNGV. The CDR3 length is 15 residues. The CDR3 is CASSLDRAGTDTQYF. Written as DNA, the CDR3 is TGTGCCAGCAGCTTGGACAGGGCAGGGACAGATACGCAGTATTTT.

The V gene is TRBV6-4, the J gene TRBJ2-3; D gene uncertain. CDR1 is MRHNA and CDR2 is SNTAGT in the germline V gene. This CDR3 is 12 amino acids long. Trimming removed 1 base from V and 2 bases from J, with 1 base in between. CDR3 in amino acids: CASSDYTDTQYF. DNA for the CDR3: TGTGCCAGCAGTGACTACACAGATACGCAGTATTTT.

This chain links TRBV7-9 with TRBJ2-4, with TRBD2 identical over 8 bases. This CDR3 region has 14 residues. V shed 7 bases, J shed 7 bases, and the junction held 9 bases outside the gene matches. Per germline, CDR1 SEHNR and CDR2 FQNEAQ (reference sequence). In nucleotides, the CDR3 is TGTGCCAGCACCCGGGGGGGGGCATGGAACATTCAGTACTTC. This sequence encodes CASTRGGAWNIQYF.

V and J are TRBV6-5 and TRBJ2-5, with D unclear. With 10 bases removed from V and 0 bases from J, the gap between germline ends came to 12 bases. This CDR3 has 13 amino acids. In germline, CDR1 is MNHEY, CDR2 SVGAGI. For the CDR3, the DNA is TGTGCCACCAAGGGCAGTCACCAAGAGACCCAGTACTTC. It yields the protein CATKGSHQETQYF.

The chain recombines TRBV7-2 with TRBJ2-2, with TRBD1 as a possible D gene (5 bases). V shed 5 bases and J shed 4 bases, with 14 bases lying between them. Germline V gene lookup returns CDR1 SGHTA and CDR2 FQGNSA. CDR3 length: 15 residues. CDR3 in amino acids: CASSPAQGSTGELFF. Here the CDR3 DNA reads TGTGCCAGCAGCCCCGCCCAGGGAAGCACCGGGGAGCTGTTTTTT.

The chain has TRBV19 and TRBJ1-5; D call uncertain. The CDR3 is 16 residues long. Germline V gives CDR1 LNHDA, CDR2 SQIVND (reference sequence). V was cut by 1 base and J by 2 bases, with 12 bases left in between. CDR3 protein: CASSIGGSGGNQPQHF. CDR3 DNA sequence: TGTGCCAGTAGTATAGGCGGCTCGGGCGGCAATCAGCCCCAGCATTTT.

This clone was observed once. V is TRBV15 and J is TRBJ2-1, with TRBD1 matching 10 bases. CDR3 length: 15 residues. J lost 7 bases, V lost 4 bases, and 7 bases had no gene match. The germline gives CDR1 LNHNV, CDR2 YYDKDF (reference sequence). The DNA of the CDR3 is TGTGCCACCAGCAAGGGACAGGGGAAATCGAATGAGCAGTTCTTC. It yields the protein CATSKGQGKSNEQFF. The full variable domain, completed using reference TRBV15 and TRBJ2-1, is DAMVIQNPRYQVTQFGKPVTLSCSQTLNHNVMYWYQQKSSQAPKLLFHYYDKDFNNEADTPDNFQSRRPNTSFCFLDIRSPGLGDTAMYLCATSKGQGKSNEQFFGPGTRLTVL.

The chain joins TRBV7-8 to TRBJ1-1, with D uncertain. The V end lost 5 bases, the J end lost 1 base, and 8 bases lay between the germline ends. Germline V gene sequence: CDR1 SGHVS, CDR2 FQNEAQ. The CDR3 contains 13 residues. CDR3 amino acids: CASSPDENTEAFF. The CDR3 DNA follows: TGTGCCAGCAGCCCAGACGAGAACACTGAAGCTTTCTTT. The full variable domain, in which reference TRBV7-8 and TRBJ1-1 provide the parts outside the CDR3, is GAGVSQSPRYKVAKRGQDVALRCDPISGHVSLFWYQQALGQGPEFLTYFQNEAQLDKSGLPSDRFFAERPEGSVSTLKIQRTQQEDSAVYLCASSPDENTEAFFGQGTRLTVV.

The CDR3 region has the DNA TGTGCCAGCAGCGTAGAACCCTTGAACACTGAAGCTTTCTTT. Protein product: CASSVEPLNTEAFF. This rearrangement joins TRBV9 to TRBJ1-1; D gene unclear. V was clipped by 0 bases and J by 0 bases, with 6 bases between them. The CDR3 length is 14 residues. Germline V gene sequence: CDR1 SGDLS, CDR2 YYNGEE.

A few counts support this clone. The V gene is TRBV18, the J gene TRBJ1-5; D perhaps matches TRBD1 (6 bases). Germline CDR1 is KGHSH and CDR2 is LQKENI. The CDR3 totals 15 residues. Deletions cut 1 base from V and 3 bases from J, with 10 bases between. The DNA for the CDR3 is TGTGCCAGCTCACCACAGGGGGGGAACAATCAGCCCCAGCATTTT. This gives the protein CASSPQGGNNQPQHF.

V usage is TRBV6-5 and J usage is TRBJ1-4; the D gene is possibly TRBD1 (5 bases). The V end was cut by 0 bases, the J end by 2 bases, with 7 bases between. This CDR3 is 15 amino acids long. Germline V lookup: CDR1 MNHEY, CDR2 SVGAGI. As DNA, the CDR3 is TGTGCCAGCAGTTACTCCCGACAGACTAATGAAAAACTGTTTTTT. The encoded protein is CASSYSRQTNEKLFF.